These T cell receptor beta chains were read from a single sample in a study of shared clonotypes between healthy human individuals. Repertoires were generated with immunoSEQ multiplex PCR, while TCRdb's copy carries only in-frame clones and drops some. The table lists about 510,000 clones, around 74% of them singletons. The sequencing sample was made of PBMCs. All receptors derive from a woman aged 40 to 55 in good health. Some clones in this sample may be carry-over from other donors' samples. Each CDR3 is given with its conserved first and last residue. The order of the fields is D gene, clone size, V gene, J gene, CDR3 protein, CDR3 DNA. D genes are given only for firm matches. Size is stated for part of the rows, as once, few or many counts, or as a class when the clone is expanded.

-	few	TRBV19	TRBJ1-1	CASSIRANTEAFF	TGTGCCAGTAGTATTAGGGCGAACACTGAAGCTTTCTTT
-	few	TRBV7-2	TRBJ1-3	CASSLDSRTGNTIYF	TGTGCCAGCAGCTTAGACAGCAGGACTGGAAACACCATATATTTT
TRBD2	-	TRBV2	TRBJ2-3	CASSVAGDSDTQYF	TGTGCCAGCAGTGTAGCGGGAGACTCAGATACGCAGTATTTT
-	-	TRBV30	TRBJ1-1	CAWSRGGNTEAFF	TGTGCCTGGTCTCGGGGGGGGAACACTGAAGCTTTCTTT
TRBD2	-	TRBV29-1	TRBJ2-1	CSASTSGSRNEQFF	TGCAGCGCATCGACTAGCGGGAGTCGCAATGAGCAGTTCTTC
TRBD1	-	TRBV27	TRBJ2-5	CASSLGQGALETQYF	TGTGCCAGCAGTTTAGGACAGGGGGCTCTGGAGACCCAGTACTTC
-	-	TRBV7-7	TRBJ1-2	CASSRLGGLSYTF	TGTGCCAGCAGCCGCTTGGGGGGACTTAGCTACACCTTC
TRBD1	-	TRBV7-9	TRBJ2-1	CASSLLGQGVAYNEQFF	TGTGCCAGCAGCTTACTAGGCCAGGGGGTGGCCTACAATGAGCAGTTCTTC
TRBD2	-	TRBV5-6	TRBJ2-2	CASSFPPGGTSGNSGELFF	TGTGCCAGCAGCTTCCCCCCCGGGGGAACTAGCGGGAACTCCGGGGAGCTGTTTTTT
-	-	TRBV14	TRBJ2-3	CASSQWSGRTDTQYF	TGTGCCAGCAGCCAGTGGTCAGGGCGCACAGATACGCAGTATTTT
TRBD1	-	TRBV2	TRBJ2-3	CASSEQGAGTDTQYF	TGTGCCAGCAGTGAACAGGGGGCAGGAACAGATACGCAGTATTTT